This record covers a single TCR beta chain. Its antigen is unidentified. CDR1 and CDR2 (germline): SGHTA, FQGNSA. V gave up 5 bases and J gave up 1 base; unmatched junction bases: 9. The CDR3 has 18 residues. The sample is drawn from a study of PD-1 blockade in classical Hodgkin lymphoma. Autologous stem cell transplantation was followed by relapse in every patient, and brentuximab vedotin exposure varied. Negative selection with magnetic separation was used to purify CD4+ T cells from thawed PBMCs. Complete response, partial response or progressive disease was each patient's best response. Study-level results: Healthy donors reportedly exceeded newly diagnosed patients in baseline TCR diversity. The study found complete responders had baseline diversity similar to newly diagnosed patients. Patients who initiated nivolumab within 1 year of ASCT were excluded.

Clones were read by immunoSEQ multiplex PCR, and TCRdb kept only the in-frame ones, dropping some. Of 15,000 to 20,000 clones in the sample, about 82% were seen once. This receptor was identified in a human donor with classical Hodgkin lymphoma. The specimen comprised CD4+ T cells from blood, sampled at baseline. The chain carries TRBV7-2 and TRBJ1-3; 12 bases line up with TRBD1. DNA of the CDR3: TGTGCCAGCAGCCCGGGGACAGGGGGCGCAGAGTCTGGAAACACCATATATTTT. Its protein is CASSPGTGGAESGNTIYF. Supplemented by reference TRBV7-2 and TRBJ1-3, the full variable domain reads GAGVSQSPSNKVTEKGKDVELRCDPISGHTALYWYRQSLGQGLEFLIYFQGNSAPDKSGLPSDRFSAERTGGSVSTLTIQRTQQEDSAVYLCASSPGTGGAESGNTIYFGEGSWLTVV.